This T cell receptor beta chain appears in the sequencing data of a study of cytomegalovirus exposure and HLA in healthy donors. Study-wide results and caveats: When a later analysis compared HLA-associated TCR beta chains with equally common others, the HLA-associated chains turned out to be more clonally expanded and to have lower generation probabilities. CMV serostatus stood as the only immune exposure information on hand.

The V end was cut by 5 bases, the J end by 6 bases, with 5 bases between. The CDR3 is made up of 10 amino acids. Germline assignment: CDR1 DFQATT and CDR2 SNEGSKA (reference sequence). Points on this clone: The antigen is undetermined.

The PCR made use of 60 Vbeta and 13 Jbeta primers. The data were produced by immunoSEQ multiplex PCR, yet TCRdb's version contains in-frame clones alone and is incomplete. The table records 110,000 to 150,000 clones, around two thirds of them present only once. The chain has TRBV20-1 and TRBJ2-1; D gene uncertain. The sample taken for sequencing was PBMCs. The sequence derives from a woman aged 55-75 years in good health and CMV-seropositive. The CDR3 sequence is CSAYSNEQFF. In nucleotides, the CDR3 is TGCAGTGCTTATAGCAATGAGCAGTTCTTC.